This T cell receptor beta chain was observed in a study of identical twins. Each CDR3 protein gets one entry after TCRdb re-called the 5' RACE reads with MiXCR. This repertoire shows around 570,000 distinct CDR3 sequences, around a tenth found once; its top ten account for roughly 3%. This clonotype appeared many times. With 9 bases clipped from V and 0 bases from J, the junction kept 1 base outside the gene matches. The CDR3 runs to 13 residues. Germline CDR1 KGHDR, CDR2 SFDVKD. These data also featured in a second study, about yellow fever vaccine responses in identical twins.

Sequenced material: PBMCs. The receptor comes from a woman between 18 and 29 years old in good health. The chain carries TRBV24-1 and TRBJ1-5; TRBD1 matches at 7 bases. Here the CDR3 DNA reads TGTGCCACCGGGACAGATAGCAATCAGCCCCAGCATTTT. This gives the protein CATGTDSNQPQHF.